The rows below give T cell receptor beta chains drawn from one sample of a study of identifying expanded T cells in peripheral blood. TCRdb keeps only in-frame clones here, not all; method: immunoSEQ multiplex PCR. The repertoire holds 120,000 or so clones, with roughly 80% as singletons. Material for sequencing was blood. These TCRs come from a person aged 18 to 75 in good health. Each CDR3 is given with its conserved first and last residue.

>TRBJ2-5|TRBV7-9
CASSSHAVSETQYF
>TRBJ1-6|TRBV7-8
CASSRGQRDSPLHF
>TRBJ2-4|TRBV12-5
CASGLWAGLRSDIQYF
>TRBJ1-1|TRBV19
CASSPGIEAFF
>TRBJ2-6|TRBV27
CASSRTGGYGANVLTF
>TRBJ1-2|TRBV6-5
CASSYEGARGYTF
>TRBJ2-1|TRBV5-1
CASSLVQGAKNEQFF
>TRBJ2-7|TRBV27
CASRRVGQGVYEQYF
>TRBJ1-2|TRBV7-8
CASSAYAGTAGYGYTF
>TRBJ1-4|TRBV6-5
CASMRIATNEKLFF
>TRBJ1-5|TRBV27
CASSFQGNQPQHF
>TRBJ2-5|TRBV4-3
CASSQGRTRQETQYF
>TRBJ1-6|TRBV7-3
CASSRDSRNNSPLHF
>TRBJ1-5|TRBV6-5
CASQRGSSNQPQHF
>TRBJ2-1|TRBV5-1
CASSLDGRAGEQFF
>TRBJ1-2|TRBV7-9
CASSLAGQGPANYGYTF
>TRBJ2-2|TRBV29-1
CSVEVGQGGTGELFF
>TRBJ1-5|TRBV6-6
CASGDRGTGNQPQHF
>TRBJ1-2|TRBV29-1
CSVDFGGRGSPRSGYTF
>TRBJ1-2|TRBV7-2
CASSPLRAGRGGYTF
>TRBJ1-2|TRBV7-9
CASSPRDRGVGKYGYTF
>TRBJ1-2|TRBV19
CASSRGADNYGYTF
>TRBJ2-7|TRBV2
CASSTNYEQYF
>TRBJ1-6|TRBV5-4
CASSLEGFWPYRNNSPLHF
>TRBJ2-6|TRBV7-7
CASSFGAAGANVLTF
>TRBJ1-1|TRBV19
CASVENTEAFF
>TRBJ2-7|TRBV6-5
CASSFDGVEQYF
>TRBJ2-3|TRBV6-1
CASSVSPESTDTQYF
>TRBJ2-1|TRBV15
CATSRPGRGNSYNEQFF
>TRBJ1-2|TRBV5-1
CASSATAANYGYTF
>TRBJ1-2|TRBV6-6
CASSWTVANYGYTF
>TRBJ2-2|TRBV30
CAWSRTGELFF
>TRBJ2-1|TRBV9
CASSWGLAGGYEQFF
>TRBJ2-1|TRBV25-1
CASSEVVGGTYNEQFF
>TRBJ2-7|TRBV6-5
CASSSRRGYEQYF
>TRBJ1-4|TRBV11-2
CASSLEWAPNEKLFF
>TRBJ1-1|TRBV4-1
CASSQTQGTGTDTEAFF